Following are 3 T cell receptor beta chains from one sample sequenced in a study of blood T cell repertoires in COVID-19. Sequenced by immunoSEQ multiplex PCR; TCRdb stores in-frame clones only, minus some. The repertoire consists of about 350,000 clones, with 87% occurring once and the leading ten covering approximately 1%. The sequenced material came from PBMCs or T cells enriched from blood (not recorded which). The receptors originated from a woman aged 25 to 45 who had recovered from COVID-19.

The genes are TRBV7-9 and TRBJ2-4; D is possibly TRBD1 (5 bases). The CDR3 extends over 15 amino acids. The germline gives CDR1 SEHNR, CDR2 FQNEAQ (reference sequence). V was pared by 3 bases and J by 0 bases, with 9 bases between. The CDR3, as DNA: TGTGCCAGCAGCTTGGCAGGGTTAGCCAAAAACATTCAGTACTTC. Residues: CASSLAGLAKNIQYF.

This chain links TRBV7-9 with TRBJ1-5; 7 bases align to TRBD1. The trim removed 2 bases at V and 7 bases at J, leaving 5 bases unmatched. CDR1 SEHNR and CDR2 FQNEAQ come from the germline V gene (reference sequence). CDR3 length equals 14 residues. The DNA for the CDR3 is TGTGCCAGCAGCTTAACAGGGGCTAGACAGCCCCAGCATTTT. As protein: CASSLTGARQPQHF.

The CDR3 region has the DNA TGTGCCATCAGTGAGAGTCCAGGGGCGGCCCAAGAGACCCAGTACTTC. As protein: CAISESPGAAQETQYF. The gene calls are TRBV10-3 and TRBJ2-5; possibly TRBD1 for D (6 bases). V dropped 2 bases and J dropped 1 base, with 14 bases sitting between them. The CDR3 loop spans 16 amino acids. The germline V gene has CDR1 ENHRY and CDR2 SYGVKD.